The 11 T cell receptor beta chains below were found in one sample sequenced in a study of cytomegalovirus exposure and HLA in healthy donors. In the PCR, 60 Vbeta and 13 Jbeta primers were used. The method was immunoSEQ multiplex PCR; TCRdb's version includes in-frame clones alone and lacks a portion of them. The table records under 200,000 clones, around 75% of them present only once. The sequenced sample consisted of PBMCs. These receptor sequences come from a woman younger than 45 in good health and CMV-seropositive.

On this clone itself: The junction and the germline gene differ at one end; a read error may be behind it. Additional DNA sequences in this sample encode the identical CDR3. V gene TRBV7-8 combines with J gene TRBJ1-2; TRBD1 agrees at 9 bases. The CDR3 extends over 14 amino acids. Germline V gene data show CDR1 as SGHVS and CDR2 as FQNEAQ. The CDR3: CASSLGTGADGYTF. The CDR3 region has the DNA TGTGCCAGCAGCTTAGGGACAGGGGCTGATGGCTACACCTTT.

The gene calls are TRBV18 and TRBJ2-7, with TRBD1 identical over 8 bases. The CDR3 is made up of 14 amino acids. CDR1 and CDR2 (germline): KGHSH, LQKENI. J was trimmed by 2 bases and V by 1 base; bases with no gene match: 1. The CDR3 bases are TGTGCCAGCTCACCACTGGACAGGGCCTACGAGCAGTACTTC. Residues: CASSPLDRAYEQYF.

This chain joins TRBV7-8 and TRBJ2-1, with 10 bases identical to TRBD2. The CDR3 is 15 amino acids. The V and J ends lost 5 bases and 4 bases, in that order; junction bases with no gene match: 5. Germline values: CDR1 SGHVS, CDR2 FQNEAQ. In DNA form, the CDR3 reads TGTGCCAGCAGCCTCAGACTAGCGGGTTACAATGAGCAGTTCTTC. Translation gives CASSLRLAGYNEQFF.

The genes are TRBV27 and TRBJ1-1; D gene ambiguous. Trimming took off 3 bases at V and 7 bases at J, with 15 bases between the two ends. The CDR3 contains 14 residues. From germline, CDR1 is MNHEY and CDR2 SMNVEV (reference sequence). The DNA for the CDR3 is TGTGCCAGCAGTTTCGAACAATCTTTTAATGAAGCTTTCTTT. It is translated as CASSFEQSFNEAFF.

The chain has TRBV6-5 and TRBJ1-2, with 9 nucleotides matching TRBD1. V shed 5 bases and J 1 base; nucleotides not matched to a gene: 2. In germline, CDR1 is MNHEY, CDR2 SVGAGI. CDR3 length: 14 residues. CDR3 in amino acids: CASSETGGNYGYTF. The CDR3 DNA reads TGTGCCAGCAGTGAGACAGGGGGTAACTATGGCTACACCTTC.

This clone was found a few times. The chain carries TRBV4-2 and TRBJ2-3; 11 bases align to TRBD2. V gave up 1 base and J gave up 4 bases; unmatched junction bases: 7. The V gene's germline CDR1 is LGHNA and CDR2 YNFKEQ. CDR3 length equals 17 residues. The CDR3 reads CASSQVSGRAAADTQYF. CDR3 nucleotides: TGTGCCAGCAGCCAAGTTAGCGGGAGGGCCGCCGCAGATACGCAGTATTTT.

The rearrangement links TRBV27 to TRBJ1-1, with 10 nucleotides matching TRBD1. The CDR3 length is 14 residues. Germline lookup yields CDR1 MNHEY and CDR2 SMNVEV (reference sequence). V shed 5 bases, J shed 11 bases, and the junction held 11 bases outside the gene matches. The CDR3 nucleotides are TGTGCCAGCAGTCCCGGGACAGGGGAATCAGGGGCTTTCTTT. Translated, it gives CASSPGTGESGAFF.

V is TRBV23-1 and J is TRBJ2-7, with 7 bases identical to TRBD1. TRBV23-1 is labeled an ORF, and its function is uncertain. The CDR3 is 16 residues long. Germline trimming cut 3 bases from V and 0 bases from J; bases unmatched to any gene: 8. CDR3 DNA: TGCGCCAGCAGTCACCCCTCTCGACAGGGCTCCTACGAGCAGTACTTC. Amino acids: CASSHPSRQGSYEQYF.

V and J are TRBV5-6 and TRBJ1-5; TRBD1 matches at 9 bases. The CDR3 consists of 14 residues. V was pared by 0 bases and J by 6 bases, with 1 base of the junction left unmatched. The germline V gene encodes CDR1 SGHDT and CDR2 YYEEEE. The CDR3 DNA sequence: TGTGCCAGCAGCTTGGGGGACAGGGTTCAGCCCCAGCATTTT. It codes for CASSLGDRVQPQHF.

J is TRBJ1-6 and V is TRBV11-2; the D is unclear. Trimming left V 3 bases short and J 8 bases short, with 5 bases between. This CDR3 comprises 12 residues. Germline CDR1 SGHAT, CDR2 FQNNGV. CDR3 loop: CASSFEDSPLHF. CDR3 bases: TGTGCCAGCAGCTTTGAGGATTCACCCCTCCACTTT.

The chain combines TRBV10-3 with TRBJ1-1, with no clear D. The V and J ends lost 6 bases and 8 bases respectively, with 16 bases between them. This CDR3 spans 13 amino acids. The germline gives CDR1 ENHRY, CDR2 SYGVKD. CDR3 sequence reads: CAIRTDTLLEAFF. The DNA of the CDR3 is TGTGCCATCAGAACAGACACATTGCTAGAAGCTTTCTTT.